In this sample, the clone carrying this TCR beta chain turned up many times. What it binds is not known. This specimen belongs to a study of breast tumors, draining lymph nodes, adjacent tissues. TCRdb reprocessed the multiplex PCR reads via MiXCR and lists one record per CDR3 protein. The table has 170,000 or so distinct CDR3 sequences, about 33% seen once. The V end lost 8 bases, the J end lost 3 bases, and 7 bases lay between the germline ends. There are 12 residues in the CDR3. Germline V gene sequence: CDR1 SGHTA, CDR2 FQGTGA. Axillary draining lymph nodes of breast cancer patients supplied the node samples. General study findings and limits: That most tumor T cells come from lymph nodes remained unproven. Compared with basal-like, luminal-like tumors shared significantly more repertoire with nontumor tissue.

This TCR came from a female donor with breast cancer. Some clones in this sample may be carry-over from other donors' samples. The chain recombines TRBV7-3 with TRBJ2-2; the D is unclear. Sequenced sample: axillary lymph node tissue. The CDR3 nucleotides read TGTGCCAGCGGCGACTACACCGGGGAGCTGTTTTTT. It yields the protein CASGDYTGELFF.